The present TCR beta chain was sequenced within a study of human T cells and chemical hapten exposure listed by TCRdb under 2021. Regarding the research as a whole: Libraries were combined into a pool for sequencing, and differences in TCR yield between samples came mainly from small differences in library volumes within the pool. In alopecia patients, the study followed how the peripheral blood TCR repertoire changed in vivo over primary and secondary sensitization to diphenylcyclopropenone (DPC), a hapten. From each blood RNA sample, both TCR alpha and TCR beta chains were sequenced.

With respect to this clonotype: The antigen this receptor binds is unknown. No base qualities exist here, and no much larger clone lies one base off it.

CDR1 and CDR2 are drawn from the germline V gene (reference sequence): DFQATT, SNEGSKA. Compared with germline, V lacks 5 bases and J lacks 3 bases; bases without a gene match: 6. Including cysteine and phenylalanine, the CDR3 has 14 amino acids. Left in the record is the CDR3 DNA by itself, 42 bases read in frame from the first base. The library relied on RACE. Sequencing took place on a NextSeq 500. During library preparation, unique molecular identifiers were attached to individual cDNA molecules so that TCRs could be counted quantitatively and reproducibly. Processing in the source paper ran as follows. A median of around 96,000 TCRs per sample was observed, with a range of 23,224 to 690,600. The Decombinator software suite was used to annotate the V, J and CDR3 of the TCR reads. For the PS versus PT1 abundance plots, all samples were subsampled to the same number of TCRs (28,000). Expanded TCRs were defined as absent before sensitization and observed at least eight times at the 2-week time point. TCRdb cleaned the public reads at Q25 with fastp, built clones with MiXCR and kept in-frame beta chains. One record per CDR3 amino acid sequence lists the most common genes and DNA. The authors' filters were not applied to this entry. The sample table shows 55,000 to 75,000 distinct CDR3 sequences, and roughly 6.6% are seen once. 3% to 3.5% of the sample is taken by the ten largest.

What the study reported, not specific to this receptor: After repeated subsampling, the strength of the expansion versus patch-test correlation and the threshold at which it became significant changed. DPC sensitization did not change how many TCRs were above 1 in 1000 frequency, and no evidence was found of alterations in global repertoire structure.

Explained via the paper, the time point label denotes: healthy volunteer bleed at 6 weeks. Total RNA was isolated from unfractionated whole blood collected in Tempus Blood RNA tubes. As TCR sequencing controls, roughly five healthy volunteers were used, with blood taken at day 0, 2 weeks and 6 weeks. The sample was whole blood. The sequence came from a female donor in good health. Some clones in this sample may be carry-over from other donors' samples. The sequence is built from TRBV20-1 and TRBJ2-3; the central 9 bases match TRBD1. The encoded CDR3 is CSASGTGKTDTQYF. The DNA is TGCAGTGCTTCAGGGACAGGGAAAACAGATACGCAGTATTTT.